Given below is one TCR beta chain in context. Original handling: From reference gene primer amplification, estimates of nucleated cell counts were derived. Generated by immunoSEQ multiplex PCR, the TCRdb table keeps only in-frame clones and is missing some. V and J calls and clone size follow that table, whereas D and trimming were derived from the DNA. Of under 150,000 clones listed, over 75% were seen once; the top ten hold roughly 10%. This entry comes from a study of blood T cell repertoires in COVID-19. Study summary: From T cells, B-cell-depleted T cells, or PBMCs came the material, which was cDNA or gDNA.

Germline CDR1 is SGHVS and CDR2 is FNYEAQ. The CDR3 covers 16 residues. The V and J ends lost 5 bases and 8 bases, in that order; junction bases with no gene match: 13. The sequenced sample was peripheral blood. This chain links TRBV7-6 with TRBJ2-1; the match to TRBD2 covers 9 bases. The sequence came from a man in his forties with active or convalescent COVID-19. The CDR3 bases are TGTGCCAGCAGCGTAGGACTAGCGCCCTGGGCTGATGAGCAGTTCTTC. Translation: CASSVGLAPWADEQFF. The complete variable domain, with remaining parts taken from reference TRBV7-6 and TRBJ2-1, reads GAGVSQSPRYKVTKRGQDVALRCDPISGHVSLYWYRQALGQGPEFLTYFNYEAQQDKSGLPNDRFSAERPEGSISTLTIQRTEQRDSAMYRCASSVGLAPWADEQFFGPGTRLTVL.